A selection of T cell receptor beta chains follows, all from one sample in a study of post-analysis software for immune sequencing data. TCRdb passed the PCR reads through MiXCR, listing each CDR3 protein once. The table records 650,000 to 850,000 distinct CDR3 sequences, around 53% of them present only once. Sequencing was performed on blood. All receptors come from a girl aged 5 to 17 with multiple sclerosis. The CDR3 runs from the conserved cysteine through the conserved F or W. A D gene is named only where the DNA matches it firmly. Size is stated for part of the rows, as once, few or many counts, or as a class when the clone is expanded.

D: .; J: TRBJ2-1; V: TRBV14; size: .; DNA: TGTGCCAGCAGCCTCAAACCGGGACTTATATACAATGAGCAGTTCTTC; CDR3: CASSLKPGLIYNEQFF
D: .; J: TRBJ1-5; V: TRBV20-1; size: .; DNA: TGCAGTGCTAGAGCTGGAAGAACAAGTTCTTATAGCAATCAGCCCCAGCATTTT; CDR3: CSARAGRTSSYSNQPQHF
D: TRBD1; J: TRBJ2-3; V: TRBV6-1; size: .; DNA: TGTGCCAGCAGTCCAAGACAGGGGGCCGCAGATACGCAGTATTTT; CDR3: CASSPRQGAADTQYF
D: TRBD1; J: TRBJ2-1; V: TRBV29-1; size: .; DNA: TGCAGCGTTGAAGGGCAGGGGGCGGATGAGCAGTTCTTC; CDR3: CSVEGQGADEQFF
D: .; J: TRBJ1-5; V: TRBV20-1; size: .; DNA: TGCAGTGCTACACTGGGGGAGGGCAATCAGCCCCAGCATTTT; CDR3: CSATLGEGNQPQHF
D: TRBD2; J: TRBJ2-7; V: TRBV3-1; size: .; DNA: TGTGCCAGCAGAAACGCGGGGGTTGCCGGCGAGCAGTACTTC; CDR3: CASRNAGVAGEQYF
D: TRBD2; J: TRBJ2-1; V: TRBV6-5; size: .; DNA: TGTGCCAGCAGTTACTCGTTAGCGGGGGGCAATGAGCAGTTCTTC; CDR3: CASSYSLAGGNEQFF
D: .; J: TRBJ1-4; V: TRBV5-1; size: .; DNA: TGCGCCAGCAGCTCTAGAGGGGGGGGAGCTAATGAAAAACTGTTTTTT; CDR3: CASSSRGGGANEKLFF
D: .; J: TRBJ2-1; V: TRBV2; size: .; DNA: TGTGCCAGCAGTTTGGTCATTAGGGATGAGCAGTTCTTC; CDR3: CASSLVIRDEQFF
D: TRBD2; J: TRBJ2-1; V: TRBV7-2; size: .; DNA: TGTGCCAGCAGCTCGGCGACTAGCGGGAGGTACAATGAGCAGTTCTTC; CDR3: CASSSATSGRYNEQFF
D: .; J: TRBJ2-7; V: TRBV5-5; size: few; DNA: TGTGCCAGCAGCAAGAAACCGGACGGTACCTACGAGCAGTACTTC; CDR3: CASSKKPDGTYEQYF
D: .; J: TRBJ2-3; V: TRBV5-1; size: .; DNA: TGCGCCAGCAGCTACGGACTGGCGGATGCAGATACGCAGTATTTT; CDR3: CASSYGLADADTQYF
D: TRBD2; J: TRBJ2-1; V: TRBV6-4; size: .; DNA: TGTGCCAGCAGTCCTGGACTAGCGGGGGAAAAGAGGTTCTTC; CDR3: CASSPGLAGEKRFF
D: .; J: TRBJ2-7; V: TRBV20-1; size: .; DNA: TGCAGTGCTAGAGATCGGGAACTAGCCTACGAGCAGTACTTC; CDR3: CSARDRELAYEQYF
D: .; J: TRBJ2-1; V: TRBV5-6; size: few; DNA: TGTGCCAGCAGCTTGGCCGCGCTGAGCTCCTACAATGAGCAGTTCTTC; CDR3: CASSLAALSSYNEQFF
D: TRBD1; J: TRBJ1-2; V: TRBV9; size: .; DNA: TGTGCCAGCAGCGTCTTTGCTCGGGGAAACCGGGACAGGGATGGCTACACCTTC; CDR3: CASSVFARGNRDRDGYTF
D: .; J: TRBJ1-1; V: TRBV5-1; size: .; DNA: TGCGCCAGCAGCTTACAAGCTGGGAACACTGAAGCTTTCTTT; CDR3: CASSLQAGNTEAFF
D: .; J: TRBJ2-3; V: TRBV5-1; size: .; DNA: TGCGCCAGCAGCGTTGAGGGCAGGGAGACAGATACGCAGTATTTT; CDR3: CASSVEGRETDTQYF
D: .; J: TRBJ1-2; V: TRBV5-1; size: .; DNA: TGCGCCAGCAGCTTGGACGCCTTTTATTATGGCTACACCTTC; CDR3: CASSLDAFYYGYTF
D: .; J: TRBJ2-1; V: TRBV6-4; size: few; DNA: TGTGCCAGCAGTGACTGGTGGGGGAACTACAATGAGCAGTTCTTC; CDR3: CASSDWWGNYNEQFF
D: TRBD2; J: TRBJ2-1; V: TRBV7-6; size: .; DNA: TGTGCCAGCAGCTTGTCCGGGGGGGCCTCCAATGAGCAGTTCTTC; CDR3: CASSLSGGASNEQFF
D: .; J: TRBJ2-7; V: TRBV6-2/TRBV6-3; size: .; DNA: TGTGCCAGCAGTTACGCAGGGGACGAGCAGTACTTC; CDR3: CASSYAGDEQYF